The clone carrying this T cell receptor beta chain was picked up a small number of times. Extraction also yielded germline DNA, while blood RNA was obtained from unsorted whole blood. Chronic HBV infection, untreated so far, was present in the patients. The data derive from a study of tumor-infiltrating lymphocytes in primary liver carcinoma. Researchers generated TCR beta cDNA from about 500 ng of total RNA, relying on a constant-region primer. The TCR beta library was amplified through three nested multiplex PCR rounds in a modified ARM-PCR procedure. TRBV1-TRBV30 forward primers paired with a C-beta reverse primer were used in the first two PCR rounds, which ran roughly 9 cycles each. TCRdb analysed the multiplex PCR reads with MiXCR anew, one entry per CDR3 protein. Of 250,000 to 350,000 distinct CDR3 sequences detected, around 50% appear once; the ten largest clones hold over 15%. V lost 4 bases to trimming and J lost 6 bases; unmatched junction nucleotides: 8. The length of the CDR3 is 16 residues. Germline CDR1 LGHNA, CDR2 YSLEER.

The chain has TRBV4-3 and TRBJ2-1; 11 positions agree with TRBD1. This clonotype originated in a woman in her 30s with primary liver carcinoma and hepatitis B virus infection. The sequencing input was peripheral blood. For the CDR3, the DNA is TGCGCCAGCAGCCGTGGGACAGGGGGGTTCCCCAATGAGCAGTTCTTC. Translation: CASSRGTGGFPNEQFF.